This T cell receptor (beta chain) comes out of a study of blood T cells in healthy people across ages. A sample-barcoded 5' primer and a J-beta primer mix were used in a second PCR of roughly 6 to 11 cycles. Each CDR3 protein gets one entry after TCRdb re-called the 5' RACE reads with MiXCR. In the table there are about 760,000 distinct CDR3 sequences, roughly 56% of which are singletons. This CDR3 comprises 17 residues. The V gene end was trimmed by 4 bases and the J gene end by 4 bases; junction bases not matched to a gene: 10. Germline V gives CDR1 MNHEY, CDR2 SVGAGI. Each sample had at least 6 million PBMCs isolated.

This receptor was taken from a man aged 35 to 55 in good health. The chain has TRBV6-5 and TRBJ2-1; 10 positions agree with TRBD1. Sequencing was carried out using blood. CDR3 loop: CASSFRPGTGEYNEQFF. The CDR3 DNA is TGTGCCAGCAGTTTTCGACCCGGGACAGGGGAATACAATGAGCAGTTCTTC.